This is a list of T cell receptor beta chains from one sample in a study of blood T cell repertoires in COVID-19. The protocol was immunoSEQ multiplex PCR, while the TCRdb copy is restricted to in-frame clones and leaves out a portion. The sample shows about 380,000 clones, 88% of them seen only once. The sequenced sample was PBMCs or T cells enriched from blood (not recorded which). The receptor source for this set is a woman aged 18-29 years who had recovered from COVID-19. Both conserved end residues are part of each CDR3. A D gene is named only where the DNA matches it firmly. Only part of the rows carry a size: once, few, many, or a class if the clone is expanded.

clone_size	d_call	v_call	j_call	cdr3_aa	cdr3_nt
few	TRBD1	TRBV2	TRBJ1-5	CASRGTVYSNQPQHF	TGTGCCAGCAGGGGGACAGTCTATAGCAATCAGCCCCAGCATTTT
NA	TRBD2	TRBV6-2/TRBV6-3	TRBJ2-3	CASSFLAGGLADTQYF	TGTGCCAGCAGTTTTCTAGCGGGGGGGCTTGCAGATACGCAGTATTTT
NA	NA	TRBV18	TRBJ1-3	CASSSSSGDSGNTIYF	TGTGCCAGCTCCTCCTCTTCAGGGGACTCTGGAAACACCATATATTTT
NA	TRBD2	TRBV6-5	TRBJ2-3	CASSYGGGAGDTQYF	TGTGCCAGCAGTTACGGCGGGGGGGCCGGAGATACGCAGTATTTT
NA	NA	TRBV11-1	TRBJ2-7	CASSLANGQSGYEQYF	TGTGCCAGCAGCTTAGCGAATGGACAGAGCGGCTACGAGCAGTACTTC
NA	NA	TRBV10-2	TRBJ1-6	CASSESMRDINSPLHF	TGCGCCAGCAGTGAGTCGATGCGAGACATTAATTCACCCCTCCACTTT
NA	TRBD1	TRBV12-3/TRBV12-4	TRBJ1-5	CASSFREGAPQHF	TGTGCCAGCAGTTTCCGAGAGGGGGCACCCCAGCATTTT
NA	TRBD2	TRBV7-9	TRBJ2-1	CASISGAYNEQFF	TGTGCCAGTATTAGCGGGGCCTACAATGAGCAGTTCTTC
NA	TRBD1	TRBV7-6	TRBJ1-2	CASSLGDSSGYTF	TGTGCCAGCAGCTTAGGGGACAGCTCCGGCTACACCTTC
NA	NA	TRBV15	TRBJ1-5	CATSRDNGPQHF	TGTGCCACCAGCAGAGATAACGGGCCCCAGCATTTT
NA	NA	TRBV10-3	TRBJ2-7	CAISHRGSTYEQYF	TGTGCCATCAGTCACAGAGGGAGCACCTACGAGCAGTACTTC
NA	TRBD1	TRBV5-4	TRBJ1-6	CASSPGTEHSPLHF	TGTGCCAGCAGCCCTGGGACAGAGCATTCACCCCTCCACTTT
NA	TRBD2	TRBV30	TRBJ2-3	CAWSVQAGAATDTQYF	TGTGCCTGGAGTGTACAAGCGGGGGCGGCGACAGATACGCAGTATTTT
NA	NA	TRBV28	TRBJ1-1	CASSPDRRNTEAFF	TGTGCCAGCAGTCCCGACAGGCGGAACACTGAAGCTTTCTTT
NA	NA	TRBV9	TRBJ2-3	CASSVGSRDTQYF	TGTGCCAGCAGCGTCGGGTCGCGAGATACGCAGTATTTT
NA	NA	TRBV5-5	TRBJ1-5	CASSLQGYNQPQHF	TGTGCCAGCAGCTTGCAGGGGTACAATCAGCCCCAGCATTTT
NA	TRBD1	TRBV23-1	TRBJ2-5	CASTPGQGIETQYF	TGCGCCAGCACCCCGGGACAGGGGATAGAGACCCAGTACTTC
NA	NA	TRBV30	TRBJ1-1	CASTGGTRMNTEAFF	TGTGCCTCCACCGGGGGGACGAGGATGAACACTGAAGCTTTCTTT
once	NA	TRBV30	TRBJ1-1	CGTGSDTEAFF	TGTGGAACAGGGTCGGACACTGAAGCTTTCTTT
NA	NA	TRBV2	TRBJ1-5	CASRGQGPIPNQPQHF	TGTGCCAGCAGGGGACAAGGGCCCATCCCAAATCAGCCCCAGCATTTT